What follows is one T cell receptor beta chain and its context. With V trimmed by 0 bases and J by 0 bases, 11 bases remained unmatched. Germline V gene data show CDR1 as MGHRA and CDR2 as YSYEKL. The CDR3 extends over 19 amino acids. These data are taken from a study of blood T cell repertoires in COVID-19. Assay: immunoSEQ multiplex PCR; the TCRdb copy retains only in-frame clones and omits some. The sample carries under 200,000 clones, 85% to 90% recorded once. What was sequenced was peripheral blood. This clonotype originated in a woman in her sixties or seventies with COVID-19, enrolled during active disease. The chain links TRBV4-1 to TRBJ1-2; 9 bases are shared with TRBD1. CDR3 coding DNA: TGCGCCAGCAGCCAAGATGTAAGCGGGACAGGGCTCCCTAACTATGGCTACACCTTC. Amino acid sequence: CASSQDVSGTGLPNYGYTF.